This T cell receptor (beta chain) was identified during a study of T-cell reconstitution after alpha-beta-depleted transplantation in children. General study results and limits: At around two months after transplant, the alpha-beta T cells were reportedly derived from several hundred expanded clones that came from non-depleted graft cells.

As to this clonotype: What it binds is unknown.

Per the germline V gene, CDR1 is SGHRS and CDR2 is YFSETQ. CDR3 length: 15 amino acids. After removal of 0 bases from V and 2 bases from J, the junction contained 3 bases not matched to a gene. TCRbeta library construction was performed incorporating unique molecular identifiers. TCRdb reprocessed the PCR reads with MiXCR, giving one entry per CDR3 protein. This table holds 490,000 or so distinct CDR3 sequences, roughly a tenth found once. This TCR derives from a child aged 2 to 9 with inherited bone marrow failure, due to receive a stem cell transplant. The chain couples TRBV5-1 to TRBJ2-7, with 9 bases identical to TRBD1. The sample consisted of PBMCs, taken before TCRalphabeta/CD19-depleted stem cell transplant. CDR3 residues: CASSLGGQGTYEQYF. CDR3 sequence (DNA): TGCGCCAGCAGCTTGGGGGGACAGGGTACCTACGAGCAGTACTTC.